The rows below give T cell receptor beta chains drawn from one sample of a study of beta chain features in type 1 diabetes. The protocol was immunoSEQ multiplex PCR, while the TCRdb copy is restricted to in-frame clones and leaves out a portion. The table lists 150,000 to 170,000 clones, 9% to 12% of them singletons, with 0.45% to 0.6% in the top ten. The sequencing sample was made of central memory CD4+ T cells from blood. Receptors were obtained from a man under 40 with type 1 diabetes. Both conserved end residues are part of each CDR3. D genes are given only for firm matches. The listing skips clone size in some rows; elsewhere it reads once, few, many or a size class.

V: TRBV7-9; size: few; D: .; J: TRBJ1-4; DNA: TGTGCCAGCAGCTTTGGTCAGGGGAAAGCTAATGAAAAACTGTTTTTT; CDR3: CASSFGQGKANEKLFF
V: TRBV7-3; size: .; D: .; J: TRBJ1-2; DNA: TGTGCCAGCAGCTTAGGTGGTTCAGGATTTTATGGCTACACCTTC; CDR3: CASSLGGSGFYGYTF
V: TRBV7-8; size: few; D: TRBD2; J: TRBJ2-1; DNA: TGTGCCAGCAGCAGAAGCGGGAGGTACAATGAGCAGTTCTTC; CDR3: CASSRSGRYNEQFF
V: TRBV18; size: .; D: .; J: TRBJ1-5; DNA: TGTGCCAGCTCACCAAGATCAAAGGGGGTAGAAGGGCCCCAGCATTTT; CDR3: CASSPRSKGVEGPQHF
V: TRBV28; size: .; D: .; J: TRBJ1-5; DNA: TGTGCCAGCAGCCATCAAGGGGGTCAGCCCCAGCATTTT; CDR3: CASSHQGGQPQHF
V: TRBV28; size: .; D: TRBD2; J: TRBJ2-7; DNA: TGTGCCAGCAGTTTACCCGGGACTAGGTACGAGCAGTACTTC; CDR3: CASSLPGTRYEQYF
V: TRBV4-2; size: few; D: TRBD1; J: TRBJ1-2; DNA: TGTGCCAGCAGCCAAAGACAGGGGGCGAACTATGGCTACACCTTC; CDR3: CASSQRQGANYGYTF
V: TRBV27; size: few; D: .; J: TRBJ2-1; DNA: TGTGCCAGCAGTTCTACACAGGGTACGGGTGAGCAGTTCTTC; CDR3: CASSSTQGTGEQFF
V: TRBV2; size: .; D: .; J: TRBJ2-5; DNA: TGTGCCAGCAGTGGGGTGCGGGAGACCCAGTACTTC; CDR3: CASSGVRETQYF
V: TRBV14; size: few; D: .; J: TRBJ2-5; DNA: TGTGCCAGCAGCCCCCGGGTTGGGGAGACCCAGTACTTC; CDR3: CASSPRVGETQYF
V: TRBV7-9; size: .; D: TRBD1; J: TRBJ2-3; DNA: TGTGCCAGCAGCTCCCCGGGACAGAGCACAGATACGCAGTATTTT; CDR3: CASSSPGQSTDTQYF
V: TRBV6-6; size: few; D: TRBD1; J: TRBJ2-3; DNA: TGTGCCAGCAGTACGGGGGACAGGGGAACGCAGTATTTT; CDR3: CASSTGDRGTQYF
V: TRBV7-9; size: .; D: .; J: TRBJ2-3; DNA: TGTGCCAGCAGCTTATCTACCGCCACAGATACGCAGTATTTT; CDR3: CASSLSTATDTQYF
V: TRBV28; size: few; D: .; J: TRBJ2-7; DNA: TGTGCCAGCAGTCTATACAGGGTTTCAAGCTCCTACGAGCAGTACTTC; CDR3: CASSLYRVSSSYEQYF
V: TRBV7-7; size: .; D: .; J: TRBJ1-1; DNA: TGTGCTAGCAGTTCGGACAGGAACACTGAAGCTTTCTTT; CDR3: CASSSDRNTEAFF
V: TRBV25-1; size: few; D: .; J: TRBJ1-1; DNA: TGTGCCAGCAGTGATCCTCACACTGAAGCTTTCTTT; CDR3: CASSDPHTEAFF
V: TRBV7-6; size: .; D: .; J: TRBJ2-5; DNA: TGTGCCAGCAGCTTAGCGGAGGGGACCCAGTACTTC; CDR3: CASSLAEGTQYF
V: TRBV10-2; size: many; D: TRBD2; J: TRBJ2-5; DNA: TGCGCCAGCAGGCTAGCGGGACAAGAGACCCAGTACTTC; CDR3: CASRLAGQETQYF
V: TRBV5-4; size: .; D: TRBD1; J: TRBJ1-1; DNA: TGTGCCAGCAGCTTGAAAACAGGGGGGATCACTGAAGCTTTCTTT; CDR3: CASSLKTGGITEAFF
V: TRBV7-9; size: .; D: .; J: TRBJ1-1; DNA: TGTGCCAGCAGCTTAGGTCAGATGAACACTGAAGCTTTCTTT; CDR3: CASSLGQMNTEAFF
V: TRBV7-3; size: .; D: .; J: TRBJ2-2; DNA: TGTGCCAGCAAAAAGGGGGACACCGGGGAGCTGTTTTTT; CDR3: CASKKGDTGELFF
V: TRBV9; size: .; D: .; J: TRBJ1-1; DNA: TGTGCCAGCAGCGTAGGTCCGCAGGGGAACACTGAAGCTTTCTTT; CDR3: CASSVGPQGNTEAFF